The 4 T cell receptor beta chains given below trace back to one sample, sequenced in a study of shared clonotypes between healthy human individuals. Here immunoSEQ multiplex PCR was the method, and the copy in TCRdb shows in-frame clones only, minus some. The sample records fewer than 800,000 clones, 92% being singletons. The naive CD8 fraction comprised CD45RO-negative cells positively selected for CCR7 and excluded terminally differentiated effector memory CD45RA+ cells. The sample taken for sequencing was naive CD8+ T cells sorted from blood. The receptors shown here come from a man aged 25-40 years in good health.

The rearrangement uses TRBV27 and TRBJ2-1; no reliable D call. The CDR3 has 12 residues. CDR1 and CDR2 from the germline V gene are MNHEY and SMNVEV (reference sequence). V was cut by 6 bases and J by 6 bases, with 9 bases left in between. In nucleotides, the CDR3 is TGTGCCAGCAGCCCTAGGTCCAATGAGCAGTTCTTC. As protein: CASSPRSNEQFF.

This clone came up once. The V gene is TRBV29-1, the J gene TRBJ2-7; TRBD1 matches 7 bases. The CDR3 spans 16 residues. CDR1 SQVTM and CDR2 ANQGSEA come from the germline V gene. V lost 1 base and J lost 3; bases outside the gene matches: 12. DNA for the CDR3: TGCAGCGTTGAAGGAGGGAGCGACCAGGGGGTCTACGAGCAGTACTTC. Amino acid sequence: CSVEGGSDQGVYEQYF.

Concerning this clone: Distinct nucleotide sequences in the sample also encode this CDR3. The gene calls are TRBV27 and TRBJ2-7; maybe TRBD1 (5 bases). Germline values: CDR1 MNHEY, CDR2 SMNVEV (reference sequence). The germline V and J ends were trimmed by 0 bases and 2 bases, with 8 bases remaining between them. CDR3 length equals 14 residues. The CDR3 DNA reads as TGTGCCAGCAGTTTATCAGGGGTTGCCTACGAGCAGTACTTC. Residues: CASSLSGVAYEQYF.

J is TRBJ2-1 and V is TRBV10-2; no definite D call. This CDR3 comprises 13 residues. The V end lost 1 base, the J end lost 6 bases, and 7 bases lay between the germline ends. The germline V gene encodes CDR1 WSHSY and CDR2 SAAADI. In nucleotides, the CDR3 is TGCGCCAGCAGTGAGTATCCCACCAATGAGCAGTTCTTC. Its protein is CASSEYPTNEQFF.